This T cell receptor (beta chain) was sequenced for a study of shared clonotypes between healthy human individuals. The CDR3 sequence is 13 residues long. Germline CDR1 is SGHDT and CDR2 is YYEEEE. Trimming took 4 bases from V and 4 from J; bases not matched to a gene: 5. Naivety among CD8 cells was defined by CD45RO negativity and positive CCR7 selection, thereby excluding terminally differentiated effector memory CD45RA+ cells. Data came from immunoSEQ multiplex PCR; TCRdb stores just in-frame clones and leaves some out. The sample has 2 million or so clones, less than 95% seen once. This clone was detected only a few times.

The sample taken for sequencing was naive CD8+ T cells sorted from blood. The rearrangement uses TRBV5-6 and TRBJ2-7, with 7 positions matching TRBD1. The origin of this receptor is a man between 18 and 35 years old in good health. This chain's CDR3 is CASSELRGYEQYF. The CDR3 bases are TGTGCCAGCAGCGAACTCAGGGGGTACGAGCAGTACTTC.